The 25 T cell receptor beta chains given below trace back to one sample, sequenced in a study of cytomegalovirus exposure and HLA in healthy donors. 13 Jbeta primers and 60 Vbeta primers were used for the PCR. Measured with immunoSEQ multiplex PCR; TCRdb has only the in-frame clones, and not every one. The sample has 200,000 to 250,000 clones; 81% are singletons. The sequencing input was PBMCs. All receptors come from a woman in her sixties in good health and CMV-seropositive.

The chain recombines TRBV7-9 with TRBJ1-1, with TRBD1 as a possible D gene (6 bases). The CDR3 spans 14 residues. The ends were cut back, 3 bases at V and 7 bases at J, with 15 bases in the middle. Germline assignment: CDR1 SEHNR and CDR2 FQNEAQ (reference sequence). In nucleotides, the CDR3 is TGTGCCAGCAGCTTGCTACAGGGCTGGGGTGAAGCTTTCTTT. Encoded protein: CASSLLQGWGEAFF.

This chain connects TRBV6-1 to TRBJ1-1; TRBD1 is a possible D gene (5 bases). V lost 8 bases to trimming and J lost 2 bases, with 18 bases between them. Per germline, CDR1 MNHNS and CDR2 SASEGT. This CDR3 region has 15 residues. CDR3 sequence reads: CASLDLGLSNTEAFF. The CDR3 DNA reads TGTGCCAGCCTCGATTTGGGACTTTCTAACACTGAAGCTTTCTTT.

The genes are TRBV2 and TRBJ2-7; the match to TRBD2 covers 8 bases. The CDR3 consists of 15 residues. Germline trimming cut 4 bases from V and 0 bases from J; bases unmatched to any gene: 5. The germline V gene encodes CDR1 SNHLY and CDR2 FYNNEI. The CDR3 is CASSVAGLPSYEQYF. CDR3 bases: TGTGCCAGCAGTGTAGCGGGACTCCCCTCCTACGAGCAGTACTTC.

The chain recombines TRBV11-2 with TRBJ2-1; 12 positions agree with TRBD2. The CDR3 length is 19 residues. The J segment lost 0 bases and the V segment lost 3 bases, leaving 9 bases of the junction unmatched. Germline-derived CDR1 and CDR2 are SGHAT and FQNNGV. The CDR3 nucleotides are TGTGCCAGCAGCTTCTTTAGGACTAGCGGGACCAGCTCCTACAATGAGCAGTTCTTC. Protein: CASSFFRTSGTSSYNEQFF.

This chain uses TRBV7-6 with TRBJ1-1; tentative D call: TRBD1 (5 bases). This CDR3 comprises 13 residues. V was clipped by 2 bases and J by 7 bases, with 11 bases between them. Germline V gives CDR1 SGHVS, CDR2 FNYEAQ. The chain's CDR3 is CASSLRTSIEAFF. The CDR3 coding sequence is TGTGCCAGCAGCTTACGGACATCGATTGAAGCTTTCTTT. The whole variable domain, filled in from reference TRBV7-6 and TRBJ1-1, reads GAGVSQSPRYKVTKRGQDVALRCDPISGHVSLYWYRQALGQGPEFLTYFNYEAQQDKSGLPNDRFSAERPEGSISTLTIQRTEQRDSAMYRCASSLRTSIEAFFGQGTRLTVV.

The chain is built from TRBV2 and TRBJ2-1; 7 bases align to TRBD2. After removal of 5 bases from V and 8 bases from J, the junction contained 6 bases not matched to a gene. Germline V CDR1 and CDR2: SNHLY, FYNNEI. The CDR3 is 13 residues long. CDR3 in amino acids: CASSTRTRDEQFF. CDR3 DNA sequence: TGTGCCAGCAGTACCCGGACTAGAGATGAGCAGTTCTTC. The variable domain in full, with the rest retrieved from reference TRBV2 and TRBJ2-1, is EPEVTQTPSHQVTQMGQEVILRCVPISNHLYFYWYRQILGQKVEFLVSFYNNEISEKSEIFDDQFSVERPDGSNFTLKIRSTKLEDSAMYFCASSTRTRDEQFFGPGTRLTVL.

V usage is TRBV18 and J usage is TRBJ2-1, with a tentative D call TRBD2 (6 bases). The CDR3 is made up of 17 amino acids. The V and J ends lost 4 bases and 1 base respectively, with 17 bases between them. From germline, CDR1 is KGHSH and CDR2 LQKENI. The CDR3 DNA sequence: TGTGCCAGCTCACTGATTGGAAGCGGGCCGTCCTACAATGAGCAGTTCTTC. This sequence encodes CASSLIGSGPSYNEQFF.

As regards this clone: Other nucleotide sequences from this sample produce the same CDR3. J is TRBJ1-1 and V is TRBV2; the D gene is possibly TRBD1 (5 bases). The germline V gene has CDR1 SNHLY and CDR2 FYNNEI. This CDR3 contains 14 residues. The ends were cut back, 7 bases at V and 0 bases at J, with 12 bases in the middle. The CDR3 DNA is TGTGCCAGCATTCGCGACAGCATGAACACTGAAGCTTTCTTT. This sequence encodes CASIRDSMNTEAFF.

This chain joins TRBV27 and TRBJ2-3; 9 nucleotides agree with TRBD2. With 6 bases clipped from V and 3 bases from J, the junction kept 4 bases outside the gene matches. Germline-derived CDR1 and CDR2 are MNHEY and SMNVEV (reference sequence). This CDR3 comprises 14 residues. The CDR3 DNA is TGTGCCAGCAGGACTAGCGGTTTTACAGATACGCAGTATTTT. This gives the protein CASRTSGFTDTQYF.

J is TRBJ2-7 and V is TRBV5-4, with 10 bases lining up with TRBD2. The germline CDR1 and CDR2 sequences are SGHNT and YYREEE (reference sequence). The CDR3 sequence is 15 residues long. V dropped 0 bases and J dropped 5; count of bases not matched to a gene: 5. CDR3 bases: TGTGCCAGCAGCTTGGCTAGCGGGAGATCTAACGAGCAGTACTTC. It is translated as CASSLASGRSNEQYF.

CDR3 nucleotides: TGTGCCAGCAGAATACAGGGGGCGAGGGGAAACACCATATATTTT. This encodes CASRIQGARGNTIYF. V and J are TRBV28 and TRBJ1-3, with 9 bases matching TRBD1. Germline V CDR1 and CDR2: MDHEN, SYDVKM. CDR3 length: 15 residues. V lost 6 bases and J lost 4; bases outside the gene matches: 7. The full variable domain, in which reference TRBV28 and TRBJ1-3 provide the parts outside the CDR3, is DVKVTQSSRYLVKRTGEKVFLECVQDMDHENMFWYRQDPGLGLRLIYFSYDVKMKEKGDIPEGYSVSREKKERFSLILESASTNQTSMYLCASRIQGARGNTIYFGEGSWLTVV.

The genes are TRBV29-1 and TRBJ2-5; 9 positions agree with TRBD2. The J segment lost 0 bases and the V segment lost 6 bases, leaving 8 bases of the junction unmatched. Germline CDR1 and CDR2: SQVTM and ANQGSEA. This CDR3 spans 15 amino acids. The CDR3 region is CSVQELAGYQETQYF. In DNA form, the CDR3 reads TGCAGCGTCCAGGAGCTAGCGGGATACCAAGAGACCCAGTACTTC.

This chain connects TRBV2 to TRBJ1-2, with D maybe TRBD1 (6 bases). V lost 4 bases and J 4 bases, leaving 13 bases between the germline ends. The CDR3 spans 14 residues. CDR1 and CDR2 (germline): SNHLY, FYNNEI. CDR3 nucleotide sequence: TGTGCCAGCAGTGTTGACAGGCCGCGCTATGGCTACACCTTC. It specifies CASSVDRPRYGYTF. Drawing the rest from reference TRBV2 and TRBJ1-2, the complete variable domain is EPEVTQTPSHQVTQMGQEVILRCVPISNHLYFYWYRQILGQKVEFLVSFYNNEISEKSEIFDDQFSVERPDGSNFTLKIRSTKLEDSAMYFCASSVDRPRYGYTFGSGTRLTVV.

The chain links TRBV28 to TRBJ1-2, with 10 bases aligning to TRBD1. CDR1 and CDR2 from the germline V gene are MDHEN and SYDVKM. V lost 6 bases and J lost 7; bases outside the gene matches: 8. The CDR3 loop spans 14 amino acids. This CDR3 reads CASSLTGGRGGYTF. CDR3 sequence (DNA): TGTGCCAGCAGCCTGACAGGGGGCCGGGGTGGCTACACCTTC.

This chain joins TRBV2 and TRBJ1-1; possibly TRBD1 for D (5 bases). CDR1 and CDR2 (germline): SNHLY, FYNNEI. Deletions cut 10 bases from V and 0 bases from J, with 12 bases between. This CDR3 spans 13 amino acids. The DNA for the CDR3 is TGTGCCACCCTGGGGGGAGTGAACACTGAAGCTTTCTTT. It encodes CATLGGVNTEAFF.

In this sample, this clone turned up a few times. The J gene is TRBJ1-1, the V gene TRBV9; 7 bases match TRBD1. V lost 0 bases, J lost 3 bases, and 11 bases stayed unmatched. This CDR3 contains 17 residues. Germline V gene lookup returns CDR1 SGDLS and CDR2 YYNGEE. CDR3 loop: CASSVATGEWGDTEAFF. The CDR3, as DNA: TGTGCCAGCAGCGTAGCCACAGGGGAGTGGGGGGACACTGAAGCTTTCTTT.

This clone was seen a few times. V is TRBV2 and J is TRBJ2-1; TRBD1 agrees at 9 bases. The CDR3 is 13 amino acids. Trimming took 3 bases from V and 6 from J; bases not matched to a gene: 0. CDR1 SNHLY and CDR2 FYNNEI come from the germline V gene. The CDR3: CASSEDRGNEQFF. CDR3 nucleotide sequence: TGTGCCAGCAGTGAGGACAGGGGCAATGAGCAGTTCTTC.

The chain is built from TRBV7-9 and TRBJ2-3, with TRBD2 matching 8 bases. V trimming: 5 bases; J trimming: 3 bases; junction bases outside the gene matches: 7. Germline-derived CDR1 and CDR2 are SEHNR and FQNEAQ (reference sequence). This CDR3 is 15 amino acids long. The CDR3 nucleotides are TGTGCCAGCAGCCGCGGGAGCGGGAGAACAGATACGCAGTATTTT. Translated: CASSRGSGRTDTQYF.

The V and J genes are TRBV30 and TRBJ1-5; 8 bases align to TRBD1. This CDR3 has 17 amino acids. V was pared by 3 bases and J by 4 bases, with 14 bases of the junction left unmatched. Germline V gene sequence: CDR1 GTSNPN, CDR2 SVGIG (reference sequence). This CDR3 is CAWSGKLTGARNQPQHF. CDR3 in DNA: TGTGCCTGGAGCGGGAAGCTGACAGGGGCGAGGAATCAGCCCCAGCATTTT.

The chain carries TRBV5-4 and TRBJ2-7, with D perhaps TRBD2 (5 bases). V was clipped by 2 bases and J by 5 bases, with 17 bases between them. The germline gives CDR1 SGHNT, CDR2 YYREEE (reference sequence). The CDR3 contains 15 residues. CDR3 sequence reads: CASSFKGLLRDEQYF. For the CDR3, the DNA is TGTGCCAGCAGCTTTAAAGGACTCCTAAGGGACGAGCAGTACTTC.

The V call is TRBV13, the J call TRBJ2-6; TRBD1 might be the D (6 bases). Per the germline V gene, CDR1 is PRHDT and CDR2 is FYEKMQ (reference sequence). The CDR3 loop spans 22 amino acids. Trimming shortened V by 5 bases and J by 1 base, and 30 bases separated the two germline ends. The CDR3 DNA reads as TGTGCCAGCAGCCCGTTGCTGGACAGCTACAAACCGGCTGGATCTGGGGCCAACGTCCTGACTTTC. Its protein product is CASSPLLDSYKPAGSGANVLTF.

Comment on this clone: The sample has other DNA sequences that encode this CDR3 too. The chain has TRBV7-2 and TRBJ2-1, with 7 bases lining up with TRBD2. The length of the CDR3 is 17 residues. The germline gives CDR1 SGHTA, CDR2 FQGNSA. V dropped 5 bases and J dropped 13; count of bases not matched to a gene: 23. The CDR3 region has the DNA TGTGCCAGCAGCCCCCCGGGGGGAGGAGGGGTGGGAGGTGAACAGTTCTTC. It encodes CASSPPGGGGVGGEQFF.

The rearrangement uses TRBV27 and TRBJ1-5; 8 bases align to TRBD1. Per germline, CDR1 MNHEY and CDR2 SMNVEV (reference sequence). Unmatched junction bases numbered 10, after V lost 6 bases and J lost 6 bases. The CDR3 has 15 amino acids. The CDR3 DNA reads as TGTGCCAGCAGACCGGGACAGGTAGATGCTCAGCCCCAGCATTTT. Protein product: CASRPGQVDAQPQHF.

This chain connects TRBV10-1 to TRBJ1-2, with D perhaps matching TRBD1 (6 bases). This CDR3 is built from 13 residues. Germline V gene lookup returns CDR1 WNHNN and CDR2 SYGVQD (reference sequence). V lost 6 bases, J lost 7 bases, and 15 bases lay in between. CDR3 DNA sequence: TGCGCCAGCAGCCCGGACAGAATCGCTGGCTACACCTTC. Its translation is CASSPDRIAGYTF.

This sequence joins TRBV7-8 and TRBJ1-1; tentative D call: TRBD1 (6 bases). Germline CDR1 is SGHVS and CDR2 is FQNEAQ. Trimming pared 3 bases from V and 4 bases from J, leaving 6 bases between. This CDR3 is built from 12 residues. Here the CDR3 reads CASSLGATEAFF. DNA for the CDR3: TGTGCCAGCAGCTTGGGGGCCACTGAAGCTTTCTTT.